This TCR beta chain comes out of a study of preoperative IRX-2 immunotherapy in early breast cancer. The CDR3 consists of 14 residues. Sequencing used immunoSEQ multiplex PCR; TCRdb keeps in-frame clones, though not all of them. The table lists more than 20,000 clones, roughly 75% of them singletons. The treatment was: preoperative locoregional IRX-2 cytokine immunotherapy. Preoperative locoregional IRX-2 cytokine immunotherapy was tested in the phase Ib source study. The sample consisted of lymph node tissue, taken after IRX-2 immunotherapy. This TCR came from a human donor with breast cancer. This chain joins TRBV8-2 and TRBJ2-5; no check of the table's D call, TRBD2, against the DNA was made. TRBV8-2 is a recognized pseudogene. CDR3 amino acids: CASSPPHYQETQYF. The CDR3 DNA follows: TGTGCCAGCAGTCCCCCCCACTACCAAGAGACCCAGTACTTC.